These T cell receptor beta chains were read from a single sample in a study of Ad26.COV2.S vaccination and SARS-CoV-2 variants. The method was immunoSEQ multiplex PCR; TCRdb's version includes in-frame clones alone and lacks a portion of them. The repertoire holds about 350,000 clones, about 86% seen once, with around 10% in the top ten. Specimen: peripheral blood, collected in a trial of Ad26.COV2.S vaccine versus placebo. The receptors were sampled from a person aged 18-65 years who received the Ad26.COV2.S COVID-19 vaccine or a placebo. CDR3s include the opening cysteine and the closing phenylalanine or tryptophan. Fields, in order: clone size, J gene, V gene, D gene, CDR3 protein, CDR3 DNA. A D gene is named only where the DNA matches it firmly. A clone size is listed for some rows: how often the clone was seen (once, few, many), or a class if it is expanded.

-	TRBJ2-1	TRBV7-7	-	CASSPAPSSYNEQFF	TGTGCCAGCAGCCCTGCGCCGAGCTCCTACAATGAGCAGTTCTTC
-	TRBJ1-2	TRBV5-1	-	CASTRAGTGYTF	TGCGCCAGCACCAGGGCAGGGACTGGCTACACCTTC
-	TRBJ2-7	TRBV20-1	TRBD2	CSASVPGGPGEQYF	TGCAGTGCTAGTGTCCCGGGAGGGCCTGGGGAGCAGTACTTC
-	TRBJ1-3	TRBV10-3	-	CAISRVEGGNTIYF	TGTGCCATCAGCCGCGTGGAAGGTGGAAACACCATATATTTT
few	TRBJ2-7	TRBV7-2	-	CASSLMGQVPYEQYF	TGTGCCAGCAGCTTAATGGGTCAGGTACCCTACGAGCAGTACTTC
-	TRBJ2-1	TRBV9	-	CASTPPRAGVRGEQFF	TGTGCCAGCACCCCCCCACGAGCGGGTGTAAGAGGTGAGCAGTTCTTC
-	TRBJ2-2	TRBV7-2	-	CASSSLVANTGELFF	TGTGCCAGCAGTTCCCTAGTGGCGAACACCGGGGAGCTGTTTTTT
-	TRBJ2-1	TRBV12-3/TRBV12-4	-	CASTLYNEQFF	TGTGCCAGCACCCTCTACAATGAGCAGTTCTTC
-	TRBJ2-5	TRBV28	-	CASRPKGGSEETQYF	TGTGCCAGCAGGCCCAAGGGGGGATCGGAAGAGACCCAGTACTTC
-	TRBJ2-1	TRBV6-6	-	CASSPGTPYNEQFF	TGTGCCAGCAGTCCCGGGACTCCGTACAATGAGCAGTTCTTC
-	TRBJ2-5	TRBV5-6	-	CASSLVLAGPQETQYF	TGTGCCAGCAGCTTGGTTCTGGCAGGCCCACAAGAGACCCAATACTTC
-	TRBJ2-1	TRBV19	TRBD2	CASSRAGGVLNEQFF	TGTGCCAGTAGTAGAGCGGGGGGGGTGCTCAATGAGCAGTTCTTC
-	TRBJ2-1	TRBV29-1	-	CSVGPTVEQFF	TGCAGCGTGGGACCCACGGTTGAGCAGTTCTTC
once	TRBJ1-5	TRBV7-9	TRBD1	CASSPGQGALQPQHF	TGTGCCAGCAGCCCCGGACAGGGGGCCCTTCAGCCCCAGCATTTT
-	TRBJ1-6	TRBV4-2	TRBD1	CASSQDLGTGSGSPLHF	TGTGCCAGCAGCCAAGATTTGGGGACAGGGAGCGGTTCACCCCTCCACTTT
-	TRBJ1-4	TRBV13	-	CASSSTEDATNEKLFF	TGTGCCAGCAGCTCGACAGAAGACGCAACTAATGAAAAACTGTTTTTT
once	TRBJ2-4	TRBV27	-	CASRSGGVAKNIQYF	TGTGCCAGCCGTTCCGGAGGCGTAGCCAAAAACATTCAGTACTTC
-	TRBJ2-1	TRBV7-9	-	CASSPKPRVSLNEQFF	TGTGCCAGCAGTCCAAAACCCAGGGTATCTTTAAATGAGCAGTTCTTC
-	TRBJ2-3	TRBV5-6	TRBD1	CASSLVLVRGQGTDTQYF	TGTGCCAGCAGCTTGGTACTTGTGCGCGGACAGGGGACAGATACGCAGTATTTT
-	TRBJ2-3	TRBV19	TRBD1	CASGQGARTDTQYF	TGTGCCAGCGGTCAGGGGGCCCGCACAGATACGCAGTATTTT
-	TRBJ2-7	TRBV10-3	TRBD2	CAISEATSSPYEQYF	TGTGCCATCAGTGAGGCGACTAGCTCCCCCTACGAGCAGTACTTC
-	TRBJ1-2	TRBV9	-	CASSVLDPPYTF	TGTGCCAGCAGCGTCCTCGACCCCCCCTACACCTTC
few	TRBJ2-5	TRBV6-2/TRBV6-3	-	CASSYSRQQETQYF	TGTGCCAGCAGTTACTCGAGACAGCAAGAGACCCAGTACTTC
once	TRBJ1-6	TRBV7-8	-	CASSLSGSPLHF	TGTGCCAGCAGCCTCTCAGGTTCACCCCTCCACTTT
once	TRBJ1-1	TRBV6-6	-	CASSYPTGNTEAFF	TGTGCCAGCAGTTACCCGACAGGTAACACTGAAGCTTTCTTT
few	TRBJ1-4	TRBV7-6	TRBD1	CASSPGQGGNEKLFF	TGTGCCAGCAGCCCTGGACAGGGCGGTAATGAAAAACTGTTTTTT
-	TRBJ1-5	TRBV19	-	CASSIEGRKGNQPQHF	TGTGCCAGTAGTATAGAGGGGCGAAAGGGCAATCAGCCCCAGCATTTT
-	TRBJ1-1	TRBV27	-	CASSFGIQRGEAFF	TGTGCCAGCAGTTTCGGGATCCAAAGGGGTGAAGCTTTCTTT